Here is one T cell receptor (beta chain) with its context. Its cognate antigen is unknown. This record comes from a study of shared clonotypes between healthy human individuals. Genomic DNA per cell subset filled all wells of several immunoSEQ plates. Clones were sequenced by immunoSEQ multiplex PCR, and TCRdb holds only the in-frame ones, with some missing. The repertoire holds about 1.5 million clones, with around 97% as singletons. The CDR3 has 16 amino acids. CDR1 and CDR2 (germline): ENHRY, SYGVKD. The V end lost 0 bases, the J end lost 5 bases, and 14 bases lay between the germline ends. Overall study results and limits: Researchers sampled only blood; tissue repertoires likely differ. The generation probabilities recorded for non-shared clonotypes fell below those of clonotypes shared by all four donors.

Input material: naive CD4+ T cells sorted from blood. Subset denoted: CD45RA+ positively selected. The rearrangement joins TRBV10-3 to TRBJ2-1; D assignment may be TRBD1 or TRBD2 (5 bases each). This sequence originates from a man aged 25-40 years in good health. CDR3 protein: CAISESRGALDNEQFF. DNA for the CDR3: TGTGCCATCAGTGAGTCGAGGGGAGCGCTGGACAATGAGCAGTTCTTC.